This record covers a single T cell receptor (beta chain). Its target is unknown. This record belongs to a study of monozygotic twins with inflammatory bowel disease. Findings of the study overall: Among IBD patients, fewer clonotypes were shared with others than among healthy twins, especially with disease activity. Nothing supported a single strong signal or clonotype that was associated with IBD. Patient repertoire variability may have increased through differing immunosuppressive treatments.

Using TCRalpha and TCRbeta cDNA, the researchers carried out two nested PCRs that lasted around 15 and 10 cycles. From the 5' RACE reads, TCRdb lists one entry per CDR3 protein and no DNA. The sample yields some 300,000 distinct CDR3 sequences, of which the top ten take up over 5.5%. CDR1 MNHEY and CDR2 SVGEGT come from the germline V gene. CDR3 size: 15 residues. V is TRBV6-2 or TRBV6-3 and J is TRBJ2-7; TCRdb picks TRBD1, but there is no DNA to check that call. Material: blood. This TCR derives from a human donor with ulcerative colitis or Crohn's disease, or a healthy co-twin of an affected twin (not recorded which). This CDR3 is CASITIPGQGYEQYF.